Following are 6 T cell receptor beta chains from one sample sequenced in a study of Graves' ophthalmopathy and Graves' hyperthyroidism. The TCR beta CDR3 regions underwent amplification from RNA transcripts. RT-PCR with HTBI primers came first, then second-round multiplex PCR. In TCRdb, the multiplex PCR reads were re-called with MiXCR into one record per CDR3 protein. The sample yields over a million distinct CDR3 sequences, 35% to 45% seen once. The sequencing input was peripheral blood or thyroid tissue (not recorded which). The origin of the receptors is an adult man with Graves' hyperthyroidism.

This clonotype has just a few counts. This chain joins TRBV9 and TRBJ1-2; TRBD1 might be the D (5 bases). Deletions cut 3 bases from V and 2 bases from J, with 14 bases between. Germline-derived CDR1 and CDR2 are SGDLS and YYNGEE. CDR3 size: 15 residues. Here the CDR3 reads CASSGRGDHNYGYTF. The CDR3 DNA sequence: TGTGCCAGCAGCGGACGGGGGGACCACAACTATGGCTACACCTTC.

A few counts support this clonotype. This chain connects TRBV7-8 to TRBJ2-7; 11 bases are a match to TRBD2. There are 15 residues in the CDR3. V shed 1 base, J shed 5 bases, and the junction held 4 bases outside the gene matches. The germline V gene encodes CDR1 SGHVS and CDR2 FQNEAQ. The DNA for the CDR3 is TGTGCCAGCAGCTTAGTTCTAGCGGGAGGCGACGAGCAGTACTTC. Residues: CASSLVLAGGDEQYF.

This clonotype appeared many times. This chain connects TRBV29-1 to TRBJ2-2; D is unclear. The CDR3 has 12 amino acids. Germline CDR1 reads SQVTM; CDR2 reads ANQGSEA. The V end lost 7 bases, the J end lost 1 base, and 7 bases lay between the germline ends. The CDR3 coding sequence is TGCAGCGCGGACGGGAACACCGGGGAGCTGTTTTTT. Amino acids: CSADGNTGELFF.

Details on this clonotype: A single base separates this from a much larger clone, so it may be a read error. This rearrangement joins TRBV10-3 to TRBJ1-2; D may be TRBD1 (5 bases). Deletions cut 4 bases from V and 2 bases from J, with 14 bases between. The CDR3 sequence is 15 residues long. CDR1 ENHRY and CDR2 SYGVKD come from the germline V gene. The CDR3 region has the DNA TGTGCCATCAGTGGCGCCGGGACGGACAACTATGGCTACACCTTC. This translates into CAISGAGTDNYGYTF.

This clonotype was counted at least ten times. This sequence joins TRBV20-1 and TRBJ2-7; D gene uncertain. Germline lookup yields CDR1 DFQATT and CDR2 SNEGSKA (reference sequence). The CDR3 has 12 residues. V shed 6 bases and J shed 5 bases, with 14 bases lying between them. CDR3 sequence reads: CSALGTRDEQYF. The CDR3 DNA sequence: TGCAGTGCCTTAGGAACAAGGGACGAGCAGTACTTC.

J is TRBJ1-2 and V is TRBV14, with 8 nucleotides matching TRBD1. The CDR3 runs 15 residues. With V trimmed by 3 bases and J by 2 bases, 5 bases remained unmatched. CDR1 and CDR2 (germline): SGHDN, FVKESK. The CDR3 loop reads CASSHWDRLNYGYTF. In nucleotides, the CDR3 is TGTGCCAGCAGCCATTGGGACAGGCTCAACTATGGCTACACCTTC.